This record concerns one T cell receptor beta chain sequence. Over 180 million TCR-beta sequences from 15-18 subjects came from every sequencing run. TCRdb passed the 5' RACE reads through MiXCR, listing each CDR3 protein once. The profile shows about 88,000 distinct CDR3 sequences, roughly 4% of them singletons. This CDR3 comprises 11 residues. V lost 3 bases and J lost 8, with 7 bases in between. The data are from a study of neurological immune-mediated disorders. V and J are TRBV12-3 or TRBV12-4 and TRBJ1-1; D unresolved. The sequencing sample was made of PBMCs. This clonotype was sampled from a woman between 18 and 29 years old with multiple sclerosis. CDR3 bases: TGTGCCAGCAGTTTCCCCAGGGAAGCTTTCTTT. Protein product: CASSFPREAFF.